The clone carrying this TCR beta chain was seen at least ten times. In germline, CDR1 is SGDLS, CDR2 YYNGEE. V lost 4 bases, J lost 1 base, and 4 bases stayed unmatched. The CDR3 has 15 amino acids. This specimen belongs to a study of early T cells in non-severe SARS-CoV-2 infection. MiXCR was run by TCRdb on the 5' RACE reads, yielding one entry per CDR3 protein. There are 100,000 or so distinct CDR3 sequences in the sample; around 14% occur only once, and 6.2% lies in the top ten. The chain employs TRBV9 and TRBJ2-2; TRBD1 aligns across 7 bases. The origin of this receptor is an adult who was a healthcare worker with PCR-confirmed SARS-CoV-2 infection or an uninfected control (not recorded which). The specimen was whole blood. The CDR3 sequence is CASSTRTGNTGELFF. CDR3 bases: TGTGCCAGCAGCACTAGGACAGGGAACACCGGGGAGCTGTTTTTT.